The sample holds a few counts of the clone carrying this T cell receptor beta chain. V was trimmed by 5 bases and J by 2 bases, leaving 10 bases between them. The CDR3 contains 13 residues. From germline, CDR1 is DFQATT and CDR2 SNEGSKA (reference sequence). This record comes from a study of T-cell reconstitution after alpha-beta-depleted transplantation in children. The TCRbeta library incorporated unique molecular identifiers. Each CDR3 protein is one row after TCRdb ran MiXCR on the PCR reads. The data contain approximately 240,000 distinct CDR3 sequences, around 9.7% of them singletons. Sequences were derived from PBMCs from the stem cell graft donor, sampled from the stem cell graft. The chain carries TRBV20-1 and TRBJ2-4; D not certain. The source of this sequence is a human donor who donated a stem cell graft to a child with SCID. CDR3 in DNA: TGCAGTGCTGCTATGGGAACCAAAAACATTCAGTACTTC. Amino acids: CSAAMGTKNIQYF.